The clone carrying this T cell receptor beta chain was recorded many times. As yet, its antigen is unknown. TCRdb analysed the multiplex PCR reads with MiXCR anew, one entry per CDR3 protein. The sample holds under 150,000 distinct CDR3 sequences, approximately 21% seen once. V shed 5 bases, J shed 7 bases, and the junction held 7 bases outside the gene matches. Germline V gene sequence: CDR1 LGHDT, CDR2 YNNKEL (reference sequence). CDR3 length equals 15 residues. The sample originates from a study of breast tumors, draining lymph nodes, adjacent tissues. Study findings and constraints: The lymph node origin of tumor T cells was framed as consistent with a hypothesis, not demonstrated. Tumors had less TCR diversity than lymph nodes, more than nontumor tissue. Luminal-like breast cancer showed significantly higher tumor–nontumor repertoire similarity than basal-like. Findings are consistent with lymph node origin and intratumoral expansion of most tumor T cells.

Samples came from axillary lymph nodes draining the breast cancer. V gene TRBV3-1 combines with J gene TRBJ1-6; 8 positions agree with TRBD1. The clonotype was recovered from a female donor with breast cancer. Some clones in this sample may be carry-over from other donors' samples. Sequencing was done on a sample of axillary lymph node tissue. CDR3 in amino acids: CASSGQGKGNSPLHF. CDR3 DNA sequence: TGTGCCAGCAGCGGACAGGGTAAGGGGAATTCACCCCTCCACTTT.